This T cell receptor (beta chain) was sequenced in a study of cytomegalovirus exposure and HLA in healthy donors. Study-wide points: Most CMV-associated TCR beta chains appeared HLA-restricted in a later analysis.

60 Vbeta and 13 Jbeta primers were used in PCR. Sequenced by immunoSEQ multiplex PCR; TCRdb stores in-frame clones only, minus some. The data show roughly 140,000 clones, and the top ten clones hold roughly 2.5%. Unrecorded immune exposures were likely, despite nominal health at sampling. The CDR3 totals 15 residues. The V gene end was trimmed by 6 bases and the J gene end by 5 bases; junction bases not matched to a gene: 10. In germline, CDR1 is SGHTA, CDR2 FQGTGA. Notes on this clone: Its matching antigen is unknown.

What was sequenced was PBMCs. The chain is built from TRBV7-3 and TRBJ2-7; 10 bases match TRBD2. The receptor comes from a man aged 35 to 55 in good health and CMV-seronegative. CDR3 sequence (DNA): TGTGCCAGCAGTCCTAAGCGGGGGGGCCTCCACGAGCAGTACTTC. Its protein product is CASSPKRGGLHEQYF.